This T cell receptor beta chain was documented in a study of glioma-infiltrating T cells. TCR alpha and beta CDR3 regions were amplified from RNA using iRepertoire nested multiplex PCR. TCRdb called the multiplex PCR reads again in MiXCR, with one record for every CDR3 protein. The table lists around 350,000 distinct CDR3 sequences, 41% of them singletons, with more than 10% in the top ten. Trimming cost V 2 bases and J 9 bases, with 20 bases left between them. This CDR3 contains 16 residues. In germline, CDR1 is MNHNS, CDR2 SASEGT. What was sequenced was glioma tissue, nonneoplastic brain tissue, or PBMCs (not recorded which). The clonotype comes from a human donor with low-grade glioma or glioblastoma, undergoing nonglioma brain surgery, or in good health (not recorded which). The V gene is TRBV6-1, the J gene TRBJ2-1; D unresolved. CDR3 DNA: TGTGCCAGCAGTGAATCTAAGGGAAACGTTATGAGTGAGCAGTTCTTC. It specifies CASSESKGNVMSEQFF.